Listed here are 26 T cell receptor beta chains from one sample, sequenced in a study of yellow fever vaccine responses in identical twins. TCRdb reanalysed the RT-PCR reads using MiXCR and keeps one entry per CDR3 protein. The data contain more than 3,000 distinct CDR3 sequences, around 90% of them singletons. The sequences come from T cells from blood (PBMCs), unsorted or a sorted subset (not recorded which), collected before or after yellow fever vaccination (not recorded which). The receptors were sampled from a woman in her late teens or twenties who received the yellow fever vaccine.

The rearrangement uses TRBV7-2 and TRBJ2-5; unclear D gene. Germline CDR1 reads SGHTA; CDR2 reads FQGNSA. V lost 3 bases to trimming and J lost 5 bases, with 13 bases between them. The CDR3 spans 14 residues. Here the CDR3 DNA reads TGTGCCAGCAGCTTCAGCAATGCGGTTGAGACCCAGTACTTC. Translating it yields CASSFSNAVETQYF.

The rearrangement uses TRBV5-6 and TRBJ2-3; weak D call: TRBD1 (5 bases). The CDR3 is made up of 14 amino acids. V lost 1 base, J lost 4 bases, and 10 bases lay in between. Germline V gene sequence: CDR1 SGHDT, CDR2 YYEEEE. The CDR3 nucleotides are TGTGCCAGCAGCTTGTCTGGGGCCTCAGATACGCAGTATTTT. Its translation is CASSLSGASDTQYF.

CDR3 sequence: CASSTGYQPQHF. The DNA of the CDR3 is TGTGCCAGCAGTACAGGGTATCAGCCCCAGCATTTT. The chain combines TRBV6-2 or TRBV6-3 with TRBJ1-5; tentative D call: TRBD1 (6 bases). The CDR3 consists of 12 residues. Germline V gene lookup returns CDR1 MNHEY and CDR2 SVGEGT. V was pared by 5 bases and J by 5 bases, with 7 bases between.

The rearrangement links TRBV19 to TRBJ2-5; D unresolved. The CDR3 totals 12 residues. Germline values: CDR1 LNHDA, CDR2 SQIVND (reference sequence). V lost 8 bases to trimming and J lost 5 bases, with 12 bases between them. The CDR3 region is CASETKGETQYF. The CDR3 region has the DNA TGTGCCAGTGAAACAAAAGGGGAGACCCAGTACTTC.

The chain recombines TRBV5-1 with TRBJ2-1; TRBD1 matches 9 bases. This CDR3 is built from 14 residues. Trimming at V came to 5 bases and at J to 8 bases, leaving 8 bases not matched to a gene. The germline V gene encodes CDR1 SGHRS and CDR2 YFSETQ. CDR3 protein: CASRPGQGIDEQFF. CDR3 coding DNA: TGCGCCAGCAGGCCGGGACAGGGTATCGATGAGCAGTTCTTC. The full variable domain, rest sourced from reference TRBV5-1 and TRBJ2-1, is KAGVTQTPRYLIKTRGQQVTLSCSPISGHRSVSWYQQTPGQGLQFLFEYFSETQRNKGNFPGRFSGRQFSNSRSEMNVSTLELGDSALYLCASRPGQGIDEQFFGPGTRLTVL.

This clonotype was counted a single time. A junction boundary mismatches the germline segment, possibly from a read error. The rearrangement links TRBV12-3 or TRBV12-4 to TRBJ2-7, with 10 bases lining up with TRBD2. The CDR3 length is 14 residues. The chain's CDR3 is CASSLAGASYEQYF. CDR3 nucleotide sequence: TGTGCCAGCAGTCTAGCGGGAGCTTCCTACGAGCAGTACTTC.

V and J are TRBV9 and TRBJ2-2; D is unresolved. Germline V gives CDR1 SGDLS, CDR2 YYNGEE. The CDR3 is made up of 14 amino acids. V was trimmed by 0 bases and J by 4 bases, leaving 7 bases between them. The CDR3 loop reads CASSVGFSTGELFF. CDR3 nucleotide sequence: TGTGCCAGCAGCGTAGGGTTCAGCACCGGGGAGCTGTTTTTT.

The rearrangement joins TRBV28 to TRBJ2-7; D perhaps matches TRBD1 (6 bases). CDR3 size: 14 residues. Trimming removed 5 bases from V and 2 bases from J, with 13 bases in between. Germline V gene lookup returns CDR1 MDHEN and CDR2 SYDVKM. CDR3 in amino acids: CASSAGTQTYEQYF. As DNA, the CDR3 is TGTGCCAGCAGTGCCGGGACACAGACCTACGAGCAGTACTTC.

This clonotype has more than one count but fewer than ten. The V and J genes are TRBV11-3 and TRBJ2-1, with TRBD2 matching over 8 bases. Per germline, CDR1 SGHNT and CDR2 YENEEA. Unmatched junction bases numbered 9, after V lost 5 bases and J lost 6 bases. The CDR3 sequence is 15 residues long. The CDR3 coding sequence is TGTGCCAGCAGCCTGAGCGGGGGCCGGGTCAATGAGCAGTTCTTC. Its protein is CASSLSGGRVNEQFF.

This rearrangement joins TRBV12-3 or TRBV12-4 to TRBJ2-4; no clear D. The CDR3 runs to 15 residues. V dropped 1 base and J dropped 5 bases, with 12 bases sitting between them. CDR3 protein: CASSLDSGSENIQYF. CDR3 DNA sequence: TGTGCCAGCAGTTTAGATAGTGGCAGCGAAAACATTCAGTACTTC.

The chain carries TRBV29-1 and TRBJ2-5; D gene unclear. Germline CDR1 SQVTM, CDR2 ANQGSEA. The CDR3 totals 11 residues. Between the trimmed V and J ends, which lost 5 bases and 4 bases, there was a span of 8 bases. CDR3 loop: CSVTKSETQYF. The CDR3 nucleotides are TGCAGCGTTACTAAATCAGAGACCCAGTACTTC.

The chain employs TRBV7-9 and TRBJ2-4, with TRBD1 matching over 8 bases. CDR3 length equals 16 residues. Germline assignment: CDR1 SEHNR and CDR2 FQNEAQ (reference sequence). J was trimmed by 0 bases and V by 6 bases; bases with no gene match: 7. The CDR3 sequence: CASSKQGVLAKNIQYF. The CDR3 nucleotides read TGTGCCAGCAGTAAACAGGGGGTTCTAGCCAAAAACATTCAGTACTTC.

J is TRBJ2-1 and V is TRBV5-1; D is perhaps TRBD2 (7 bases). This CDR3 is built from 12 residues. The V and J ends lost 1 base and 10 bases respectively, with 9 bases between them. Germline CDR1 is SGHRS and CDR2 is YFSETQ. The CDR3 sequence: CASSLWGGEQFF. The CDR3 nucleotides read TGCGCCAGCAGCTTGTGGGGGGGCGAGCAGTTCTTC.

J is TRBJ1-3 and V is TRBV7-2; D not resolved. Germline CDR1 and CDR2: SGHTA and FQGNSA. This CDR3 spans 17 amino acids. V was shortened by 3 bases and J by 0 bases, with 15 bases between the two germline ends. CDR3 coding DNA: TGTGCCAGCAGCTTTGCCTCCCCAGGACGCTCTGGAAACACCATATATTTT. Residues: CASSFASPGRSGNTIYF.

The chain recombines TRBV7-9 with TRBJ2-7; D is unclear. The CDR3 sequence is 12 residues long. Germline V CDR1 and CDR2: SEHNR, FQNEAQ (reference sequence). Trimming left V 3 bases short and J 5 bases short, with 8 bases between. CDR3 coding DNA: TGTGCCAGCAGCTTCGTCGGCGACGAGCAGTACTTC. Translated: CASSFVGDEQYF.

The chain joins TRBV5-1 to TRBJ2-1; no definite D call. The CDR3 consists of 14 residues. Germline V gene sequence: CDR1 SGHRS, CDR2 YFSETQ. Between the trimmed V and J ends, which lost 1 base and 12 bases, there was a span of 17 bases. CDR3 bases: TGCGCCAGCAGCTTGCAGCCAACATCTTGGGGGCAGTTCTTC. It codes for CASSLQPTSWGQFF. Looking up the rest from reference TRBV5-1 and TRBJ2-1 gives the full variable domain: KAGVTQTPRYLIKTRGQQVTLSCSPISGHRSVSWYQQTPGQGLQFLFEYFSETQRNKGNFPGRFSGRQFSNSRSEMNVSTLELGDSALYLCASSLQPTSWGQFFGPGTRLTVL.

CDR3 in amino acids: CSVGGGINTGELFF. The CDR3 nucleotides are TGCAGCGTTGGGGGCGGTATCAACACCGGGGAGCTGTTTTTT. The chain recombines TRBV29-1 with TRBJ2-2, with D possibly matching TRBD1 (5 bases). This CDR3 is 14 amino acids long. CDR1 and CDR2 from the germline V gene are SQVTM and ANQGSEA. V lost 4 bases and J 2 bases, leaving 11 bases between the germline ends.

Note on this clonotype: Its ends do not fully match the called genes, so a read error is possible. The chain employs TRBV2 and TRBJ2-5, with 9 bases lining up with TRBD2. Per germline, CDR1 SNHLY and CDR2 FYNNEI. The CDR3 sequence is 11 residues long. CDR3 DNA: TGTGCCAGCAGTGAGAGTCTAGCGGGGTTTTTC. It encodes CASSESLAGFF.

The rearrangement links TRBV5-4 to TRBJ2-2; D might be TRBD2 (5 bases). V was trimmed by 0 bases and J by 3 bases, leaving 9 bases between them. Germline loops: CDR1 SGHNT, CDR2 YYREEE (reference sequence). The CDR3 has 15 residues. The CDR3, as DNA: TGTGCCAGCAGCTTGGGAGGGTCCCACACCGGGGAGCTGTTTTTT. It specifies CASSLGGSHTGELFF. Combining the CDR3 with reference TRBV5-4 and TRBJ2-2 gives the whole variable domain ETGVTQSPTHLIKTRGQQVTLRCSSQSGHNTVSWYQQALGQGPQFIFQYYREEENGRGNFPPRFSGLQFPNYSSELNVNALELDDSALYLCASSLGGSHTGELFFGEGSRLTVL.

This rearrangement joins TRBV20-1 to TRBJ1-6, with 9 bases identical to TRBD1. The CDR3 runs to 14 residues. J lost 7 bases, V lost 2 bases, and 3 bases had no gene match. Germline CDR1 DFQATT, CDR2 SNEGSKA (reference sequence). The CDR3 sequence: CSARPDRGNSPLHF. The CDR3 DNA reads as TGCAGTGCTAGACCCGACAGGGGGAATTCACCCCTCCACTTT.

This chain uses TRBV28 with TRBJ2-1; D ambiguous. The length of the CDR3 is 12 residues. Germline CDR1 is MDHEN and CDR2 is SYDVKM. Trimming cost V 6 bases and J 7 bases, with 10 bases left between them. CDR3 residues: CASSSLGNEQFF. The CDR3 region has the DNA TGTGCCAGCAGCTCTTTAGGGAATGAGCAGTTCTTC. The full variable domain, completed using reference TRBV28 and TRBJ2-1, is DVKVTQSSRYLVKRTGEKVFLECVQDMDHENMFWYRQDPGLGLRLIYFSYDVKMKEKGDIPEGYSVSREKKERFSLILESASTNQTSMYLCASSSLGNEQFFGPGTRLTVL.

There are a few counts of this clonotype. The chain couples TRBV7-2 to TRBJ2-7; no reliable D call. V lost 0 bases, J lost 4 bases, and 4 bases lay in between. The CDR3 spans 12 residues. The germline V gene has CDR1 SGHTA and CDR2 FQGNSA. Written as DNA, the CDR3 is TGTGCCAGCAGCTTAGCTGATTACGAGCAGTACTTC. Its translation is CASSLADYEQYF.

This chain uses TRBV5-1 with TRBJ2-6; TRBD1 or TRBD2 may be the D gene (6 bases each). Trimming cost V 1 base and J 2 bases, with 13 bases left between them. The CDR3 sequence is 17 residues long. Per the germline V gene, CDR1 is SGHRS and CDR2 is YFSETQ. This CDR3 reads CASSLIGGRTGANVLTF. The CDR3 DNA sequence: TGCGCCAGCAGCTTGATCGGGGGCCGGACTGGGGCCAACGTCCTGACTTTC.

On this clonotype itself: Compared with germline, one end of the junction differs, possibly owing to a read error. The chain employs TRBV11-1 and TRBJ1-3; no definite D call. The germline V gene has CDR1 SGHAT and CDR2 FQDESV (reference sequence). The CDR3 runs 14 residues. The CDR3 loop reads CASSPSGSGNTIFF. CDR3 bases: TGTGCCAGCAGCCCCAGTGGGTCTGGAAACACCATATTTTTT. The full variable domain, its missing parts supplied by reference TRBV11-1 and TRBJ1-3, is EAEVAQSPRYKITEKSQAVAFWCDPISGHATLYWYRQILGQGPELLVQFQDESVVDDSQLPKDRFSAERLKGVDSTLKIQPAELGDSAMYLCASSPSGSGNTIFFGEGSWLTVV.

The chain is built from TRBV11-3 and TRBJ1-5; D possibly corresponds to TRBD1 (5 bases). The length of the CDR3 is 15 residues. Trimming stripped 1 base from V and 5 bases from J, with 12 bases between. The V gene's germline CDR1 is SGHNT and CDR2 YENEEA. CDR3 amino acids: CASSLGRRVHQPQHF. DNA for the CDR3: TGTGCCAGCAGCTTAGGACGCAGGGTTCATCAGCCCCAGCATTTT.

Of note for this clonotype: Germline and junction disagree at one end, which may indicate a read error. The gene calls are TRBV4-3 and TRBJ2-4, with D hard to call. There are 15 residues in the CDR3. Germline values: CDR1 LGHNA, CDR2 YSLEER. In DNA, the CDR3 is TGCGCCAGCAGGCAAGAACCAGCTTCCAAAAACATTCAGTACTTC. It encodes CASRQEPASKNIQYF.